The entry below gives a single TCR beta chain sequence along with its context. Primers: 60 Vbeta forward and 13 Jbeta reverse. Data came from immunoSEQ multiplex PCR; TCRdb stores just in-frame clones and leaves some out. The sample carries 75,000 to 90,000 clones, 70% to 80% recorded once. These data are taken from a study of cytomegalovirus exposure and HLA in healthy donors. V lost 4 bases, J lost 2 bases, and 17 bases lay in between. CDR1 and CDR2 (germline): SQVTM, ANQGSEA. The CDR3 loop spans 15 amino acids. The chain links TRBV29-1 to TRBJ1-2; maybe TRBD1 (5 bases). The sequencing sample was made of PBMCs. This receptor was obtained from a young man in good health and CMV-seropositive. The CDR3 region is CSVGAGSGGNYGYTF. CDR3 sequence (DNA): TGCAGCGTTGGGGCAGGGTCGGGGGGGAACTATGGCTACACCTTC.